This TCR beta chain was sequenced during a study of identical twins. Study observations and caveats: Among out-of-frame alpha sequences shared by twins, low generation probability occurred in excess.

Note on this clonotype: The antigen remains unidentified.

Carrying unique molecular identifiers, the cDNA also gained a universal primer site through template switching. TCRdb re-derived calls from the 5' RACE reads in MiXCR, one entry per CDR3 protein. The data contain 1,800,000 or so distinct CDR3 sequences, about 31% of them singletons. Trimming at V came to 7 bases and at J to 4 bases, leaving 11 bases not matched to a gene. Germline V lookup: CDR1 SQVTM, CDR2 ANQGSEA. The CDR3 loop spans 15 amino acids. Sequencing used cord blood. This clonotype originated in a newborn girl in good health. V and J are TRBV29-1 and TRBJ2-2, with 8 bases lining up with TRBD1. The chain's CDR3 is CSAAQGAGSTGELFF. DNA for the CDR3: TGCAGCGCAGCTCAGGGGGCGGGATCCACCGGGGAGCTGTTTTTT.